Listed here are 25 T cell receptor beta chains from one sample, sequenced in a study of cytomegalovirus exposure and HLA in healthy donors. The PCR was carried out with 60 Vbeta primers and 13 Jbeta primers. Assay used: immunoSEQ multiplex PCR; TCRdb lists only in-frame clones, some missing. The sample includes under 200,000 clones, around 80% of them seen just once. Sequences were obtained from PBMCs. All receptors derive from a woman between 25 and 40 years old in good health and CMV-seropositive.

This clone was seen more than once but under ten times. The CDR3 coding sequence is TGCGCCAGCAGCGCAACCCTAGCGGAAGATACGCAGTATTTT. It translates to CASSATLAEDTQYF. V gene TRBV4-3 combines with J gene TRBJ2-3, with 7 bases aligning to TRBD2. The CDR3 length is 14 residues. From germline, CDR1 is LGHNA and CDR2 YSLEER. Unmatched junction bases numbered 7, after V lost 5 bases and J lost 5 bases.

The rearrangement uses TRBV9 and TRBJ1-4, with D unclear. CDR1 and CDR2 from the germline V gene are SGDLS and YYNGEE. The CDR3 runs to 14 residues. V shed 4 bases and J shed 7 bases, with 14 bases lying between them. CDR3 coding DNA: TGTGCCAGCAGCCCGGGAGGAAGAGGTGAAAAACTGTTTTTT. Its translation is CASSPGGRGEKLFF.

The V and J genes are TRBV9 and TRBJ2-7, with TRBD1 matching 8 bases. Germline CDR1 and CDR2: SGDLS and YYNGEE. The V gene end was trimmed by 0 bases and the J gene end by 3 bases; junction bases not matched to a gene: 5. This CDR3 region has 15 residues. The CDR3 sequence is CASSVEAGQVYEQYF. The DNA for the CDR3 is TGTGCCAGCAGCGTAGAGGCGGGACAGGTCTACGAGCAGTACTTC.

The chain combines TRBV6-5 with TRBJ2-1; the D gene is possibly TRBD2 (6 bases). The CDR3 covers 16 residues. Trimming removed 2 bases at V and 0 bases at J, with 11 bases between. The germline CDR1 and CDR2 sequences are MNHEY and SVGAGI. CDR3: CASSYLGLSSYNEQFF. CDR3 in DNA: TGTGCCAGCAGTTACCTTGGACTATCCTCCTACAATGAGCAGTTCTTC.

This clone was seen just once. This sequence joins TRBV18 and TRBJ1-1, with unresolved D. The CDR3 runs to 15 residues. V dropped 1 base and J dropped 1 base, with 10 bases sitting between them. Germline CDR1 is KGHSH and CDR2 is LQKENI. CDR3 DNA sequence: TGTGCCAGCTCACCACGCGTGGTTGCGAACACTGAAGCTTTCTTT. This translates into CASSPRVVANTEAFF.

The chain has TRBV29-1 and TRBJ1-3; 7 bases line up with TRBD1. Losses at the gene ends were 7 bases for V and 8 bases for J; bases not matched to a gene: 5. Per the germline V gene, CDR1 is SQVTM and CDR2 is ANQGSEA. The CDR3 is 11 amino acids. This chain's CDR3 is CSAGTVDTIYF. The CDR3 bases are TGCAGCGCAGGGACAGTTGACACCATATATTTT. Based on the CDR3 plus reference TRBV29-1 and TRBJ1-3, the full variable domain is SAVISQKPSRDICQRGTSLTIQCQVDSQVTMMFWYRQQPGQSLTLIATANQGSEATYESGFVIDKFPISRPNLTFSTLTVSNMSPEDSSIYLCSAGTVDTIYFGEGSWLTVV.

V usage is TRBV10-3 and J usage is TRBJ1-1; no reliable D call. From germline, CDR1 is ENHRY and CDR2 SYGVKD. The CDR3 is 13 amino acids. Trimming removed 9 bases from V and 0 bases from J, with 11 bases in between. The CDR3 sequence: CAMRMSMNTEAFF. CDR3 coding DNA: TGTGCCATGAGAATGAGTATGAACACTGAAGCTTTCTTT.

This clone showed up just a few times. This chain connects TRBV5-6 to TRBJ1-2; a weak D match, TRBD1 (5 bases). The CDR3 contains 13 residues. Germline lookup yields CDR1 SGHDT and CDR2 YYEEEE. V lost 0 bases and J lost 8, with 11 bases in between. CDR3 bases: TGTGCCAGCAGCTTGGTCGCGGGGGTCGGCTACACCTTC. Its translation: CASSLVAGVGYTF.

This clone was seen only a few times. The chain is built from TRBV7-8 and TRBJ2-3, with D maybe TRBD1 (5 bases). Trimming removed 6 bases from V and 1 base from J, with 17 bases in between. The CDR3 spans 16 residues. Germline V gives CDR1 SGHVS, CDR2 FQNEAQ. The CDR3 nucleotides are TGTGCCAGCAGTTCCCGGACACGGATCGGCACAGATACGCAGTATTTT. It codes for CASSSRTRIGTDTQYF.

The V and J genes are TRBV29-1 and TRBJ1-2, with 7 bases lining up with TRBD1. Trimming took 1 base from V and 1 from J; bases not matched to a gene: 3. The V gene's germline CDR1 is SQVTM and CDR2 ANQGSEA. This CDR3 has 14 residues. The CDR3 reads CSVEGRGRNYGYTF. Here the CDR3 DNA reads TGCAGCGTTGAAGGAAGGGGGCGTAACTATGGCTACACCTTC. The whole variable domain, remainder taken from reference TRBV29-1 and TRBJ1-2, is SAVISQKPSRDICQRGTSLTIQCQVDSQVTMMFWYRQQPGQSLTLIATANQGSEATYESGFVIDKFPISRPNLTFSTLTVSNMSPEDSSIYLCSVEGRGRNYGYTFGSGTRLTVV.

This clone was seen only once. The V and J genes are TRBV29-1 and TRBJ2-7; 8 nucleotides line up with TRBD1. After removal of 1 base from V and 3 bases from J, the junction contained 2 bases not matched to a gene. Germline CDR1 SQVTM, CDR2 ANQGSEA. The CDR3 length is 13 residues. CDR3 sequence reads: CSVEVTGVYEQYF. The CDR3 DNA sequence: TGCAGCGTTGAAGTGACAGGGGTCTACGAGCAGTACTTC.

The chain has TRBV4-3 and TRBJ1-2; no clear D. From germline, CDR1 is LGHNA and CDR2 YSLEER. The CDR3 covers 14 residues. V was trimmed by 3 bases and J by 8 bases, leaving 16 bases between them. The CDR3 loop is CASSHDGRWSGYTF. CDR3 coding DNA: TGCGCCAGCAGCCACGACGGCAGGTGGTCGGGCTACACCTTC.

This clone has more than one count but fewer than ten. The chain joins TRBV4-2 to TRBJ1-5; 7 bases match TRBD1. This CDR3 contains 17 residues. V trimming: 3 bases; J trimming: 4 bases; junction bases outside the gene matches: 12. The V gene's germline CDR1 is LGHNA and CDR2 YNFKEQ. Here the CDR3 reads CASSHSSRQGGNQPQHF. In DNA form, the CDR3 reads TGTGCCAGCAGCCATTCCTCCAGGCAGGGGGGAAATCAGCCCCAGCATTTT.

The chain couples TRBV7-9 to TRBJ1-1; possibly TRBD1 for D (5 bases). V was trimmed by 3 bases and J by 5 bases, leaving 16 bases between them. The germline gives CDR1 SEHNR, CDR2 FQNEAQ (reference sequence). The CDR3 totals 15 residues. The CDR3 loop reads CASSFSAGRRTEAFF. The CDR3 DNA sequence: TGTGCCAGCAGCTTTAGCGCAGGGAGGAGGACTGAAGCTTTCTTT.

The J gene is TRBJ2-3, the V gene TRBV5-6; D call uncertain. Germline V gene sequence: CDR1 SGHDT, CDR2 YYEEEE. This CDR3 region has 13 residues. With 0 bases removed from V and 6 bases from J, the gap between germline ends came to 8 bases. CDR3 DNA sequence: TGTGCCAGCAGCTTGGCCAGCAGGGATACGCAGTATTTT. Translated, it gives CASSLASRDTQYF.

The rearrangement uses TRBV18 and TRBJ1-1, with TRBD1 matching over 7 bases. Germline V gives CDR1 KGHSH, CDR2 LQKENI. The CDR3 contains 14 residues. The V segment lost 5 bases and the J segment 4 bases; nucleotides outside the gene matches: 7. In DNA form, the CDR3 reads TGTGCCAGCTCAAACAACAGGGGTGGCACTGAAGCTTTCTTT. Translated, it gives CASSNNRGGTEAFF. Using reference TRBV18 and TRBJ1-1 for the parts outside the CDR3, the full variable domain is NAGVMQNPRHLVRRRGQEARLRCSPMKGHSHVYWYRQLPEEGLKFMVYLQKENIIDESGMPKERFSAEFPKEGPSILRIQQVVRGDSAAYFCASSNNRGGTEAFFGQGTRLTVV.

The gene calls are TRBV27 and TRBJ2-1; 8 nucleotides align to TRBD2. The CDR3 spans 16 residues. The ends lost 7 bases at V and 1 base at J; junction bases unmatched: 9. The germline gives CDR1 MNHEY, CDR2 SMNVEV (reference sequence). The CDR3 protein is CASTLSGTLSYNEQFF. The CDR3 nucleotides are TGTGCCAGCACCCTTAGCGGGACACTTTCCTACAATGAGCAGTTCTTC.

The chain recombines TRBV21-1 with TRBJ1-5. TRBV21-1 is described as a pseudogene. This CDR3 region has 19 residues. CDR3 loop: CASSASGPATAYSNQPQHF. CDR3 nucleotides: TGTGCCAGCAGCGCTAGTGGCCCTGCGACGGCTTATAGCAATCAGCCCCAGCATTTT.

This clone was picked up many times. The same CDR3 is also encoded by other DNA sequences in this sample. This chain links TRBV2 with TRBJ2-1, with 10 bases aligning to TRBD2. The J segment lost 3 bases and the V segment lost 2 bases, leaving 4 bases of the junction unmatched. This CDR3 has 16 amino acids. Germline loops: CDR1 SNHLY, CDR2 FYNNEI. In DNA form, the CDR3 reads TGTGCCAGCAGTGAATGGACTAGCGGTCTCTACAATGAGCAGTTCTTC. Amino acid sequence: CASSEWTSGLYNEQFF.

This chain uses TRBV6-6 with TRBJ1-5; a possible D gene is TRBD1 (5 bases). The CDR3 contains 11 residues. V gave up 8 bases and J gave up 6 bases, with 8 bases separating them. The germline V gene has CDR1 MNHNY and CDR2 SVGAGI (reference sequence). The CDR3, as DNA: TGTGCCAGCGGGGGGGGTCAGCCCCAGCATTTT. Amino acids: CASGGGQPQHF.

The chain joins TRBV20-1 to TRBJ1-1; D gene unclear. CDR1 is DFQATT, CDR2 SNEGSKA, per germline (reference sequence). V dropped 7 bases and J dropped 4 bases, with 10 bases sitting between them. The length of the CDR3 is 11 residues. The chain's CDR3 is CSGQGGTEAFF. CDR3 DNA: TGCAGTGGACAAGGTGGCACTGAAGCTTTCTTT.

This clone was recorded once. The DNA of the CDR3 is TGTGCCATCTCCGTCCTAGGCCCCGCGAACACCGGGGAGCTGTTTTTT. The encoded protein is CAISVLGPANTGELFF. The chain uses TRBV10-3 and TRBJ2-2; D gene uncertain. CDR1 is ENHRY, CDR2 SYGVKD, per germline. The CDR3 is 16 residues long. Trimming cost V 8 bases and J 0 bases, with 16 bases left between them.

V usage is TRBV4-1 and J usage is TRBJ2-1, with 11 nucleotides matching TRBD2. With V trimmed by 3 bases and J by 4 bases, 5 bases remained unmatched. Germline loops: CDR1 MGHRA, CDR2 YSYEKL. The CDR3 runs to 16 residues. CDR3 in DNA: TGCGCCAGCAGCCACCCCCTAGCGGGGGGTTACAATGAGCAGTTCTTC. Its translation is CASSHPLAGGYNEQFF.

The chain is built from TRBV5-1 and TRBJ1-2; 9 nucleotides agree with TRBD1. CDR1 is SGHRS, CDR2 YFSETQ, per germline. The length of the CDR3 is 15 residues. V was clipped by 1 base and J by 3 bases; unmatched bases: 4. The chain's CDR3 is CASSLLTGGDYGYTF. The CDR3 coding sequence is TGCGCCAGCAGCTTGTTAACAGGGGGCGACTATGGCTACACCTTC.

The chain couples TRBV11-3 to TRBJ2-7; D may be TRBD2 (6 bases). V was cut by 3 bases and J by 6 bases, with 12 bases left in between. Germline values: CDR1 SGHNT, CDR2 YENEEA. The CDR3 totals 13 residues. The CDR3 spells CASSFGGVSEQYF. For the CDR3, the DNA is TGTGCCAGCAGCTTCGGCGGGGTCTCCGAGCAGTACTTC.